The sequence of this TCR beta chain was determined in a study of shared clonotypes between healthy human individuals (dated by TCRdb to 2020 to 2022). Context from the whole study: Two women and three men aged 18 to 49 years were included in the cohort. For each donor, CD4 naive and CD4 memory were each given three plates, CD8 naive was given two plates, and CD8 memory was given one plate. To estimate repertoire size and how much clonotype sharing occurs between individuals, the study deeply sequenced the blood TCR repertoires of five healthy adults. Different laboratories and diverse techniques were used to prepare libraries and sequence TCR repertoires, to increase sequencing depth and limit assay-specific biases. Per donor, leukapheresis produced somewhere between about 0.9 and 9 billion PBMCs. Study-level results and caveats: Naive subsets generally had larger estimated clonotype richness than memory subsets did. Compared with non-shared clonotypes, the clonotypes found in all four sorted-subset donors had higher generation probabilities. Across a handful of donors, approximately 4.6% of naive CD4, roughly 3.5% of naive CD8, 2.3% of memory CD4, and approximately 0.4% of memory CD8 clonotypes were shared. Based on pairwise subsampling, the degree of clonotype sharing among donors was expected to be affected by sequencing depth. Rarefaction of sorted-subset datasets indicated incomplete sequencing despite the large sequencing depth. The small number of donors limited the genetic and exposure-history diversity represented. Sampling was limited to blood, and TCR repertoires in tissue likely differ from TCR repertoires in blood.

Trimming costs V 6 bases and J 1 base, and their ends lie 7 bases apart. From its cysteine to its phenylalanine, the CDR3 spans 13 amino acids. Solely the CDR3 DNA is kept, with 39 bases framed from the first base. CDR1 and CDR2, looked up from the germline V gene (reference sequence), are WNHNN and SYGVQD. Healthy HIV-negative adults with no recently reported acute infections or vaccinations were included as donors. Every donor was a Caucasian adult residing in Nashville, Tennessee, USA. CD4+ T cells were enriched by magnetic negative selection, after which naive cells were positively selected on CD45RA and the negative fraction was taken as the memory subset. Blood was obtained by leukapheresis, after which PBMCs were separated by Ficoll-Histopaque density gradient centrifugation and cryopreserved in liquid nitrogen vapor phase. Analytical flow cytometry was used to check the purity and quantity of every magnetically sorted T cell population. From each sorted fraction, genomic DNA was isolated and quantified by UV absorbance on a Nanodrop 2000c.

TCR CDR3 regions were amplified from genomic DNA by multiplex PCR using the deep immunoSEQ assay. Extracted genomic DNA from each cell subset was distributed evenly across all wells of several immunoSEQ 96-well plates, and each plate was treated as a replicate. For sorted subsets, approximately 190 ng genomic DNA, equal to 25,000 to 35,000 T cell genomes, was loaded into each replicate PCR. Purified libraries were measured with a Qubit 3.0 fluorometer, size-checked on a Bioanalyzer 2100, and measured again with the KAPA Library Quantification kit. A separate single-read 150-cycle Illumina NextSeq 550 flow cell was used to sequence each immunoSEQ 96-well plate. For the original study's pipeline: Because only junctional sequences without quality scores were contained in the immunoSEQ output, filtering matching that applied to full-length reads could not be performed. To assign V/J genes and CDR3, sequences were annotated using PyIR, a Python wrapper for IgBLAST v1.9, with IMGT germline references. Reads were filtered out if the reads had weak V/J assignments (E-value above 1e-6), no CDR3, stop codons, out-of-frame junctions, or ambiguous translated residues. V3J clonotypes were defined as sequences sharing an identical inferred V gene, J gene, and CDR3 amino acid sequence. Percentage overlap between repertoires was calculated by dividing the number of shared unique clonotypes by the size of the smaller repertoire. Three approaches were used to assess repertoire richness: RTK rarefaction, the Chao1 estimator, and Recon v2.1 estimates of unobserved clonotypes. For all TCRbeta clonotypes obtained by the gDNA method from a few donors, generation probabilities were computed with OLGA. TCRdb took this table from immuneACCESS and kept in-frame rearrangements with V and J called. Such tables lack part of the clones; where checked against another copy, unresolved V genes explain under half of the gap, and the rest is unexplained. V, J and clone size are taken as reported in that table, and D and trimming were inferred from the DNA itself. The sample data list roughly 1 million clones, and approximately 72% of these were observed just once. 1.4% of the sample is taken by the ten largest.

This clone has only one observation. The specificity of this receptor is unknown. No base-level quality is on record; no much larger clone is a single base apart. Other DNA sequences from this sample encode an identical CDR3 as well. The rearranged segments are TRBV10-1 and TRBJ1-3; confidence is insufficient to name the D gene. This sequence was found in a man aged 18 to 30 in good health. Sequencing was performed on memory CD4+ T cells sorted from blood. The sample's cell subset or site label is to be understood as: CD45RA-negative fraction. The sequenced DNA is TGCGCCAGCAGCAGTCAATCTGGAAACACCATATATTTT. Translated, this is CASSSQSGNTIYF.